The entry that follows covers one T cell receptor beta chain sequence. Its specificity is unknown. CDR1 is SGHRS and CDR2 is YFSETQ in the germline V gene. Trimming pared 4 bases from V and 2 bases from J, leaving 19 bases between. The CDR3 runs 16 residues. This entry comes from a study of T-cell reconstitution after alpha-beta-depleted transplantation in children. Broader study findings: Counts and diversity of T cells one year after transplant came mostly from newly produced T cells. For some patients, TCRbeta diversity was high at day 60 because of recipient T cells and thymic progenitors that survived. At around two months after transplant, the alpha-beta T cells were reportedly derived from several hundred expanded clones that came from non-depleted graft cells.

Construction of the TCRbeta library involved unique molecular identifiers. TCRdb independently ran MiXCR on the PCR reads; one entry per CDR3 protein. The sample lists a few hundred thousand distinct CDR3 sequences; 10% were seen once. The receptor's source is a boy under three years old with acute myeloid leukemia, due to receive a stem cell transplant. Sequenced here: PBMCs, sampled before TCRalphabeta/CD19-depleted stem cell transplant. The chain links TRBV5-1 to TRBJ2-7; tentatively, D is TRBD1 (5 bases). CDR3 residues: CASSHRAGLVPYEQYF. CDR3 bases: TGCGCCAGCAGCCACCGGGCAGGGCTTGTGCCCTACGAGCAGTACTTC.